The next 5 T cell receptor beta chains were all read from a single sample in a study of blood T cell repertoires in COVID-19. Some clones are missing from TCRdb's copy, which holds only in-frame ones; the method was immunoSEQ multiplex PCR. The sample has over 35,000 clones; roughly four fifths are singletons. The source material was peripheral blood. The receptors were gathered from a man between 35 and 55 years old with active or convalescent COVID-19.

The chain carries TRBV7-9 and TRBJ1-1; D unresolved. The V end lost 5 bases, the J end lost 1 base, and 8 bases lay between the germline ends. The CDR3 extends over 13 amino acids. Germline V gives CDR1 SEHNR, CDR2 FQNEAQ (reference sequence). The CDR3 region has the DNA TGTGCCAGCAGCGCAGAACAGAACACTGAAGCTTTCTTT. Translated: CASSAEQNTEAFF.

At least ten counts were recorded for this clone. This chain joins TRBV4-1 and TRBJ2-1; 8 bases agree with TRBD2. Germline CDR1 MGHRA, CDR2 YSYEKL. Trimming took 11 bases from V and 0 from J; bases not matched to a gene: 18. This CDR3 is built from 18 residues. The CDR3 region has the DNA TGCGCCGCCTCCGACGGGGGTAGCGGGACCAGCTCCTACAATGAGCAGTTCTTC. Its translation: CAASDGGSGTSSYNEQFF.

This chain uses TRBV4-3 with TRBJ1-6; tentative D call: TRBD1 (5 bases). This CDR3 has 13 amino acids. Per the germline V gene, CDR1 is LGHNA and CDR2 is YSLEER. The V gene lost 5 bases and the J gene lost 8 bases, with 10 bases spanning the gap. The CDR3 is CASSSGGDSPLHF. CDR3 nucleotide sequence: TGCGCCAGCAGCTCTGGGGGGGATTCACCCCTCCACTTT.

The CDR3 bases are TGTGCCAGCAGCTTAGGGCCAGGGCGAGATGAGCAGTACTTC. Protein sequence: CASSLGPGRDEQYF. The rearrangement uses TRBV7-9 and TRBJ2-7; the D gene is possibly TRBD1 (5 bases). CDR1 and CDR2 from the germline V gene are SEHNR and FQNEAQ (reference sequence). V was shortened by 1 base and J by 7 bases, with 14 bases between the two germline ends. There are 14 residues in the CDR3.

The chain couples TRBV28 to TRBJ2-5; tentatively, D is TRBD2 (6 bases). There are 16 residues in the CDR3. Germline V gene data show CDR1 as MDHEN and CDR2 as SYDVKM. V lost 3 bases and J 7 bases, leaving 21 bases between the germline ends. CDR3 sequence (DNA): TGTGCCAGCAGTTTTGGGGGGTGGTCTTCTGTGGGGACCCAGTACTTC. Its translation is CASSFGGWSSVGTQYF.